The subject of this entry is one T cell receptor (beta chain). Germline V gene data show CDR1 as SGHVS and CDR2 as FNYEAQ. CDR3 length: 15 residues. V lost 0 bases, J lost 3 bases, and 12 bases lay in between. Naive CD8 isolation took CD45RO-negative cells positively selected for CCR7 and excluded terminally differentiated effector memory CD45RA+ cells. This specimen belongs to a study of shared clonotypes between healthy human individuals. Study-level information: Three plates each covered CD4 naive and memory; CD8 naive two, CD8 memory one.

Every subset's genomic DNA went evenly onto several immunoSEQ plates. Only in-frame clones appear in the TCRdb table, and some are missing; sequencing was by immunoSEQ multiplex PCR. The sample contains about 2.1 million clones, just under 95% of which appear only once. This clonotype was obtained from a young man in good health. Some clones in this sample may be carry-over from other donors' samples. Sequencing used naive CD8+ T cells from PBMCs. The chain employs TRBV7-6 and TRBJ2-7; D call uncertain. CDR3 nucleotide sequence: TGTGCCAGCAGCTTAGCGGAAGGAGATAACTACGAGCAGTACTTC. This translates into CASSLAEGDNYEQYF.